What follows are 2 T cell receptor beta chains derived from one specimen sequenced in a study of T cells after yellow fever vaccination. TCRdb re-called the 5' RACE reads with MiXCR, one entry per CDR3 protein. The top ten clones hold about 15% of a sample with about 360,000 distinct CDR3 sequences, around 6.5% of them seen once. Source: PBMCs, taken 5 days after the yellow fever booster vaccination. These TCRs come from a man in his thirties or forties who received the YFV17D yellow fever vaccine.

V is TRBV7-2 and J is TRBJ2-7; D call uncertain. The CDR3 has 14 residues. In germline, CDR1 is SGHTA, CDR2 FQGNSA. Trimming cost V 0 bases and J 2 bases, with 8 bases left between them. The DNA of the CDR3 is TGTGCCAGCAGCTTAGCAGGGAACACCTACGAGCAGTACTTC. Its translation is CASSLAGNTYEQYF.

This chain connects TRBV6-5 to TRBJ2-1; no firm D call. CDR1 and CDR2 from the germline V gene are MNHEY and SVGAGI. This CDR3 spans 14 amino acids. Trimming pared 2 bases from V and 1 base from J, leaving 6 bases between. The CDR3 DNA sequence: TGTGCCAGCAGTTACGCTGCGTCCTACAATGAGCAGTTCTTC. It is translated as CASSYAASYNEQFF.